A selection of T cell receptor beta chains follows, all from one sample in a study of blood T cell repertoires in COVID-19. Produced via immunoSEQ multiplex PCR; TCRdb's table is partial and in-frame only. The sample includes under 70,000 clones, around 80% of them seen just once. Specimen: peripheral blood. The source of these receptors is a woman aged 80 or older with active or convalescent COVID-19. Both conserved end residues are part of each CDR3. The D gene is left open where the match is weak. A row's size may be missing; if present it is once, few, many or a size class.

CDR3aa: CASRQDSGGVYGYTF; CDR3nt: TGTGCCAGCAGACAAGACTCAGGGGGCGTCTATGGCTACACCTTC; j_gene: TRBJ1-2; d_gene: TRBD1; v_gene: TRBV7-2; abundance: .; len: 15
CDR3aa: CASMRQDLNTEAFF; CDR3nt: TGTGCCAGCATGAGACAGGATTTGAACACTGAAGCTTTCTTT; j_gene: TRBJ1-1; d_gene: .; v_gene: TRBV2; abundance: .; len: 14
CDR3aa: CASKTGRSSYNEQFF; CDR3nt: TGCGCCAGCAAGACAGGGAGAAGCTCCTACAATGAGCAGTTCTTC; j_gene: TRBJ2-1; d_gene: TRBD1; v_gene: TRBV10-2; abundance: .; len: 15
CDR3aa: CAISESQVHEQYF; CDR3nt: TGTGCCATCAGTGAGTCTCAGGTCCACGAGCAGTACTTC; j_gene: TRBJ2-7; d_gene: .; v_gene: TRBV10-3; abundance: .; len: 13
CDR3aa: CATSRAPTGRDEAFF; CDR3nt: TGTGCCACCAGCAGAGCTCCGACAGGGCGCGACGAAGCTTTCTTT; j_gene: TRBJ1-1; d_gene: TRBD1; v_gene: TRBV15; abundance: .; len: 15
CDR3aa: CASSLGPQTAEAFF; CDR3nt: TGCGCCAGCAGCTTGGGACCCCAAACAGCCGAAGCTTTCTTT; j_gene: TRBJ1-1; d_gene: .; v_gene: TRBV5-1; abundance: .; len: 14
CDR3aa: CASSSSERSPLHF; CDR3nt: TGTGCCAGCAGCTCCTCGGAGCGGTCACCCCTCCACTTT; j_gene: TRBJ1-6; d_gene: .; v_gene: TRBV11-3; abundance: .; len: 13
CDR3aa: CASSLAATSSTGELFF; CDR3nt: TGCGCCAGCAGCTTGGCCGCGACTAGCTCTACCGGGGAGCTGTTTTTT; j_gene: TRBJ2-2; d_gene: TRBD2; v_gene: TRBV5-1; abundance: .; len: 16
CDR3aa: CASSHGQGSTEAFF; CDR3nt: TGCGCCAGCAGCCATGGACAGGGTAGCACTGAAGCTTTCTTT; j_gene: TRBJ1-1; d_gene: TRBD1; v_gene: TRBV4-1; abundance: .; len: 14
CDR3aa: CASSPGGGKMEDTQYF; CDR3nt: TGCGCCAGCAGCCCGGGGGGCGGGAAAATGGAAGATACGCAGTATTTT; j_gene: TRBJ2-3; d_gene: .; v_gene: TRBV5-1; abundance: few; len: 16
CDR3aa: CASSPRGTGNTGELFF; CDR3nt: TGTGCCAGTAGTCCGCGCGGGACAGGGAACACCGGGGAGCTGTTTTTT; j_gene: TRBJ2-2; d_gene: TRBD1; v_gene: TRBV19; abundance: .; len: 16
CDR3aa: CATEGAFMNTEAFF; CDR3nt: TGTGCCACAGAGGGGGCATTCATGAACACTGAAGCTTTCTTT; j_gene: TRBJ1-1; d_gene: TRBD1; v_gene: TRBV2; abundance: .; len: 14
CDR3aa: CASSNTADTEAFF; CDR3nt: TGTGCCAGTAGTAATACAGCGGACACTGAAGCTTTCTTT; j_gene: TRBJ1-1; d_gene: .; v_gene: TRBV19; abundance: .; len: 13
CDR3aa: CASSLLGSAQETQYF; CDR3nt: TGCGCCAGCAGCCTCCTGGGGAGCGCCCAAGAGACCCAGTACTTC; j_gene: TRBJ2-5; d_gene: .; v_gene: TRBV5-1; abundance: .; len: 15
CDR3aa: CASSYSGYEQYF; CDR3nt: TGTGCCAGCAGTTATTCCGGCTACGAGCAGTACTTC; j_gene: TRBJ2-7; d_gene: .; v_gene: TRBV25-1; abundance: .; len: 12
CDR3aa: CASSVEQGEAFF; CDR3nt: TGTGCCAGCAGCGTAGAACAGGGGGAAGCTTTCTTT; j_gene: TRBJ1-1; d_gene: TRBD1; v_gene: TRBV9; abundance: .; len: 12
CDR3aa: CASSYSRVNYGYTF; CDR3nt: TGTGCCAGCAGTTACTCGAGGGTAAACTATGGCTACACCTTC; j_gene: TRBJ1-2; d_gene: .; v_gene: TRBV6-5; abundance: .; len: 14